This is a list of T cell receptor beta chains from one sample in a study of type 1 regulatory T cells. TCRdb re-derived calls from the reads in MiXCR, one entry per CDR3 protein. Of 90,000 to 100,000 distinct CDR3 sequences in the sample, 25% to 40% were seen once. The sample consisted of CD4+ T cells, either the whole sample or a sorted fraction (not recorded which). Receptors were obtained from a human donor in good health. CDR3s include the opening cysteine and the closing phenylalanine or tryptophan. Fields, in order: CDR3 DNA, CDR3 protein, V gene, J gene, clone size, D gene. The D gene is left open where the match is weak. Clone size is not always given. Where it is, it says once, few, many or a class for expanded clones.

DNA: TGCGCCAGCAGTGAGAGGTTGACTAGCGGGAAAGAAATCGTGAGGCAGTTCTTC
CDR3: CASSERLTSGKEIVRQFF
V: TRBV4-1
J: TRBJ2-1
size: -
D: TRBD2

DNA: TGCAGTGCCTCAACGGACAGGGGGCCCTACGAGCAGTACTTC
CDR3: CSASTDRGPYEQYF
V: TRBV20-1
J: TRBJ2-7
size: -
D: TRBD1

DNA: TGTGCCAGCAGTGGACTATACAACACAGATACGCAGTATTTT
CDR3: CASSGLYNTDTQYF
V: TRBV2
J: TRBJ2-3
size: -
D: -

DNA: TGTGCCAGCAGTTCCGGGCAGGGTTGGAGAGAGACCCAGTACTTC
CDR3: CASSSGQGWRETQYF
V: TRBV2
J: TRBJ2-5
size: -
D: -

DNA: TGTGCCAGCAGACGACAGGGAGGGGGCTCCTACGAGCAGTACTTC
CDR3: CASRRQGGGSYEQYF
V: TRBV27
J: TRBJ2-7
size: -
D: -

DNA: TGTGCCATCGGGAAGACAGATAGCAATCAGCCCCAGCATTTT
CDR3: CAIGKTDSNQPQHF
V: TRBV10-3
J: TRBJ1-5
size: few
D: -

DNA: TGTGCCAGCAGCCCAACCCCCGACCAGCGGGGAACAGATACGCAGTATTTT
CDR3: CASSPTPDQRGTDTQYF
V: TRBV3-1
J: TRBJ2-3
size: few
D: TRBD2

DNA: TGTGCCAGCAGCCGCCTGGGGGACAGGTCGGTAAGACGGACCTACGAGCAGTACTTC
CDR3: CASSRLGDRSVRRTYEQYF
V: TRBV27
J: TRBJ2-7
size: -
D: TRBD1

DNA: TGCAGTGCTAGAGCTACTAGGGGGTCTTACAATGAGCAGTTCTTC
CDR3: CSARATRGSYNEQFF
V: TRBV20-1
J: TRBJ2-1
size: few
D: -

DNA: TGCAGTGCTAGAGAGGGGACACAGAACACTGAAGCTTTCTTT
CDR3: CSAREGTQNTEAFF
V: TRBV20-1
J: TRBJ1-1
size: few
D: -

DNA: TGCGGTGCCAGCCGGGGGTTAACGAACACTGAAGCTTTCTTT
CDR3: CGASRGLTNTEAFF
V: TRBV20-1
J: TRBJ1-1
size: -
D: -

DNA: TGTGCCACCAGCAGAGATTTCCTTAGCAATCAGCCCCCGCATTTT
CDR3: CATSRDFLSNQPPHF
V: TRBV15
J: TRBJ1-5
size: -
D: -

DNA: TGCGCCAGCAGCCAAGATTTCACTAGCGGGAGCAGGGAGCAGTTCTTC
CDR3: CASSQDFTSGSREQFF
V: TRBV4-3
J: TRBJ2-1
size: few
D: TRBD2

DNA: TGTGCCAGCAGCGTATATTCGGGAGAGACCCAGTACTTC
CDR3: CASSVYSGETQYF
V: TRBV9
J: TRBJ2-5
size: medium-sized
D: -

DNA: TGCAGTGCCGGGACTAGCGGACTATACAATGAGCAGTTCTTC
CDR3: CSAGTSGLYNEQFF
V: TRBV20-1
J: TRBJ2-1
size: -
D: TRBD2

DNA: TGTGCCAGCAGCTTCGTACCGGGACAGGGAGGCACTGAAGCTTTCTTT
CDR3: CASSFVPGQGGTEAFF
V: TRBV5-5
J: TRBJ1-1
size: -
D: TRBD1

DNA: TGTGCTAGTGGTGGGGTAGCGGGAGTAGAGACCCAGTACTTC
CDR3: CASGGVAGVETQYF
V: TRBV12-5
J: TRBJ2-5
size: -
D: TRBD2